The entry below describes one T cell receptor (beta chain). Sequenced by immunoSEQ multiplex PCR; TCRdb stores in-frame clones only, minus some. Here the sample spans over 70,000 clones, approximately 90% being singletons. The data derive from a study of T cell changes during pregnancy in multiple sclerosis. V was trimmed by 2 bases and J by 0 bases, leaving 8 bases between them. The CDR3 covers 15 residues. Looked up from germline, CDR1 is SEHNR and CDR2 is FQNEAQ (reference sequence). The chain links TRBV7-9 to TRBJ1-5; D uncertain. This clonotype was sampled from a female donor in good health, enrolled as a control in a pregnancy study. Sequenced here: peripheral blood, sampled in the first trimester of pregnancy. CDR3 bases: TGTGCCAGCAGCTTATCTACCTATAGCAATCAGCCCCAGCATTTT. Protein product: CASSLSTYSNQPQHF.